This section outlines one TCR beta chain sequence together with its context. The source of the sample is a study of shared clonotypes between healthy human individuals. Profiling relied on immunoSEQ multiplex PCR, and the TCRdb table lists in-frame clones only, not all of them. This sample has around 560,000 clones, with approximately 95% found just once. Naive CD8 cells lacked CD45RO and underwent positive selection for CCR7, leaving out terminally differentiated effector memory CD45RA+ cells. The V end was cut by 8 bases, the J end by 1 base, with 14 bases between. This CDR3 has 14 residues. CDR1 is SGHAT and CDR2 is FQNNGV in the germline V gene.

This chain links TRBV11-2 with TRBJ2-5, with unresolved D. This TCR came from a woman aged 30 to 39 in good health. The source material was naive CD8+ T cells sorted from blood. The CDR3, as DNA: TGTGCCAGCGCGACCACAGAAGGCCAAGAGACCCAGTACTTC. Translated, it gives CASATTEGQETQYF.